These 2 T cell receptor beta chains came from one sample sequenced in a study of blood T cell repertoires in COVID-19. Sequencing was performed with immunoSEQ multiplex PCR; in TCRdb, only in-frame clones are kept and a portion is missing. This sample carries 300,000 to 400,000 clones, roughly 91% of them seen once, and the ten largest clones take 1%. Sequenced material: peripheral blood. The source is a man aged 50-60 years with active or convalescent COVID-19.

The chain is built from TRBV5-4 and TRBJ1-4; no firm D call. The CDR3 contains 17 residues. Trimming cost V 5 bases and J 6 bases, with 23 bases left between them. Germline CDR1 is SGHNT and CDR2 is YYREEE (reference sequence). CDR3 DNA sequence: TGTGCCAGCAGTCATGACCCCCGGGAGGCAGGAGATGAAAAACTGTTTTTT. This encodes CASSHDPREAGDEKLFF.

This CDR3 is CASSLGTGLAGGSYEQYF. CDR3 nucleotides: TGTGCCAGCAGCTTAGGGACCGGACTAGCGGGGGGTTCCTACGAGCAGTACTTC. The gene calls are TRBV11-2 and TRBJ2-7, with 14 bases aligning to TRBD2. Germline assignment: CDR1 SGHAT and CDR2 FQNNGV. The trim removed 1 base at V and 1 base at J, leaving 6 bases unmatched. The CDR3 has 18 residues.